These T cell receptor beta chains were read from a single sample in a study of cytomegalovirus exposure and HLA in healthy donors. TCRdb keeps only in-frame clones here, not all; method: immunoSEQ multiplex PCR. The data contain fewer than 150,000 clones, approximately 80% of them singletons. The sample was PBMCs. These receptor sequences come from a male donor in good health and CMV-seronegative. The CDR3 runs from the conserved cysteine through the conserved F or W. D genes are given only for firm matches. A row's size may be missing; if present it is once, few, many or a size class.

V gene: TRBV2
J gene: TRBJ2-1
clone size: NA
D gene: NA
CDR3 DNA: TGTGCCAGCAGTGAGGGGCAGGGTTACAATGAGCAGTTCTTC
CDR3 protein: CASSEGQGYNEQFF

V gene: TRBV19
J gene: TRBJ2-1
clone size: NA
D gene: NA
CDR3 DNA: TGTGCCAGTAGTATAGGGACTACCCTCTTCGAGCAGTTCTTC
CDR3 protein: CASSIGTTLFEQFF

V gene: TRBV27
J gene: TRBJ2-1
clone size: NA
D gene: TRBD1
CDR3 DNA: TGTGCCATCTCCCGAGAGGGGGCGCGGTACAATGAGCAGTTCTTC
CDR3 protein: CAISREGARYNEQFF

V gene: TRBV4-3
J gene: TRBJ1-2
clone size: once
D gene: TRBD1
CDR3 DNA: TGCGCCAGCAGCGTCCGGGACAGGGCTAATAATGGCTACACCTTC
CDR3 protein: CASSVRDRANNGYTF

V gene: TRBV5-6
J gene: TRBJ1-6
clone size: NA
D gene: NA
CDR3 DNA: TGTGCCAGCAGCCCTTGGACTGATTCACCCCTCCACTTT
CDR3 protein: CASSPWTDSPLHF

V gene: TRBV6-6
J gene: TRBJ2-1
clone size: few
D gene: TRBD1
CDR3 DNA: TGTGCCAGCAGTTCAGGGGGCCTTGTGAATGAGCAGTTCTTC
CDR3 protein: CASSSGGLVNEQFF

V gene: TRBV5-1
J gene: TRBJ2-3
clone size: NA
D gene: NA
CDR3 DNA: TGCGCCAGCAGCTCTACTGCCCCAGATACGCAGTATTTT
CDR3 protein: CASSSTAPDTQYF

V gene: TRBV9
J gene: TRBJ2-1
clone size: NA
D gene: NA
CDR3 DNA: TGTGCCAGCAGCGTTGATGGTTACAACAATGAGCAGTTCTTC
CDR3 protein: CASSVDGYNNEQFF

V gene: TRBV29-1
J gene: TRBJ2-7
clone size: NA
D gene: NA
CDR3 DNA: TGCAGCGTCTCGCAGGGCTCGTACTCTTACGAGCAGTACTTC
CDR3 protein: CSVSQGSYSYEQYF

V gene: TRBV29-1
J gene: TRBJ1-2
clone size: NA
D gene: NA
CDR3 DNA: TGCAGCGCCCTGGAGGGGCCTAACTATGGCTACACCTTC
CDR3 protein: CSALEGPNYGYTF

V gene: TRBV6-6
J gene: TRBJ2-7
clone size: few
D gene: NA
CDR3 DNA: TGTGCCAGCACCAAAGGGGCAGCTGCCTACGAGCAGTACTTC
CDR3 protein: CASTKGAAAYEQYF

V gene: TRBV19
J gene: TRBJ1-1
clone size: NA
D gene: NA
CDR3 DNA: TGTGCCAGTAGTATTACAGGCCGGAACACTGAAGCTTTCTTT
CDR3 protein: CASSITGRNTEAFF

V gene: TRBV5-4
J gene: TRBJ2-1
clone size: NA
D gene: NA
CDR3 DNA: TGTGCCAGCAGCTCCGGGGGAATTAGCTCCTACAATGAGCAGTTCTTC
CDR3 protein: CASSSGGISSYNEQFF

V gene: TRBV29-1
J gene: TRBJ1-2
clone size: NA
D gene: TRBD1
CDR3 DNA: TGCAGCGGGGACAGGGATTTAGGAGGCTACACCTTC
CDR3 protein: CSGDRDLGGYTF

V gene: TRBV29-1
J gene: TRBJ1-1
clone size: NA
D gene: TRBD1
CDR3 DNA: TGCAGCGTTGTGGGACAGAAGACTGAAGCTTTCTTT
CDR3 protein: CSVVGQKTEAFF

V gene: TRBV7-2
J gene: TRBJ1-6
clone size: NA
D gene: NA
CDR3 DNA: TGTGCCAGCAGCTTTTCAGATTCACCCCTCCACTTT
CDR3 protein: CASSFSDSPLHF

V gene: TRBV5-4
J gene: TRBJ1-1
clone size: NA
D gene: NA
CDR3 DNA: TGTGCCAGCAGCCGAGGGGGAGGGGACACTGAAGCTTTCTTT
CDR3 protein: CASSRGGGDTEAFF

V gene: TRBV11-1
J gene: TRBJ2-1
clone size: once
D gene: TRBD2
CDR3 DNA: TGTGCCAGCAGCTTACTAGCGGCCCAGAATGAGCAGTTCTTC
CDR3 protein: CASSLLAAQNEQFF

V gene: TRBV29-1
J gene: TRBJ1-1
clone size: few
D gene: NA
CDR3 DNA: TGCAGCGTTGAAGTAATTCAGTGGGCAGATGCGAACACTGAAGCTTTCTTT
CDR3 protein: CSVEVIQWADANTEAFF

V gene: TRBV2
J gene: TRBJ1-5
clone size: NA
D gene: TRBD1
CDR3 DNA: TGTGCCAGCAGTAGAGACAGGGCCGCAAGCAATCAGCCCCAGCATTTT
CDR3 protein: CASSRDRAASNQPQHF

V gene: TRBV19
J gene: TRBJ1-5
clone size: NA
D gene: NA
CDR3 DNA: TGTGCCAGTAGTGTTGAACAGGGAAAGCCCCAGCATTTT
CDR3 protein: CASSVEQGKPQHF

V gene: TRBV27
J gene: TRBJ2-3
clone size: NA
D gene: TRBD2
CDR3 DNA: TGTGCCAGCATTCGGCTAGCGGGGGGGCCCGAAGATACGCAGTATTTT
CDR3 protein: CASIRLAGGPEDTQYF

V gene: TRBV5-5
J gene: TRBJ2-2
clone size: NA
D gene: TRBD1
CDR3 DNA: TGTGCCAGCAGCTTGACAGGGGCAGACACCGGGGAGCTGTTTTTT
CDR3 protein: CASSLTGADTGELFF

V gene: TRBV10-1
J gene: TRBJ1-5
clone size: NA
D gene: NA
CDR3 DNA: TGCGCCAGCAGTGGTGAGGTTCAGCCCCAGCATTTT
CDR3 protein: CASSGEVQPQHF

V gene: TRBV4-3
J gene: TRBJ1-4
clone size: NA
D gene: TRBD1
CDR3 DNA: TGCGCCAGCAGCCAAGAGGGGACAGCTAAACTGTTTTTT
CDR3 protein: CASSQEGTAKLFF

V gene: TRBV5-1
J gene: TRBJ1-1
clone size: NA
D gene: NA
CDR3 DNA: TGCGCCAGCAGCTTGGCTAGTAACACTGAAGCTTTCTTT
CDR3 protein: CASSLASNTEAFF

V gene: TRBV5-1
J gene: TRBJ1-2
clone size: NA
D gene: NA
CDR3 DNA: TGCGCCAGCAGCTTGGAGGGGAACTATGGCTACACCTTC
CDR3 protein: CASSLEGNYGYTF

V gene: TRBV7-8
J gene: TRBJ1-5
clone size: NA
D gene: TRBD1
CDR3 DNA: TGTGCCAGCAGCTCGGGACAGTTTAGCAATCAGCCCCAGCATTTT
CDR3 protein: CASSSGQFSNQPQHF

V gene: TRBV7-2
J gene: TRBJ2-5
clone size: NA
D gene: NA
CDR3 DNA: TGTGCCAGCAGTCCCAGGAGGGGGCTAGTCGCCGAGACCCAGTACTTC
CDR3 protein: CASSPRRGLVAETQYF

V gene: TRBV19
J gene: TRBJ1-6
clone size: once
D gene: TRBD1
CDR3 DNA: TGTGCCAGTACGGTTGCAGGGGGCTCCTATAATTCACCCCTCCACTTT
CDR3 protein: CASTVAGGSYNSPLHF

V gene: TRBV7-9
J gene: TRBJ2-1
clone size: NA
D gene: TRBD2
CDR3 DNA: TGTGCCAGCAGCTTCCCCCTAGCGGGGCGCGATGAGCAGTTCTTC
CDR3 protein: CASSFPLAGRDEQFF